The entry below describes one TCR beta chain. These data come from a study of cytomegalovirus exposure and HLA in healthy donors. Trimming pared 0 bases from V and 4 bases from J, leaving 15 bases between. CDR1 is MGHRA and CDR2 is YSYEKL in the germline V gene. The CDR3 spans 16 residues. This PCR relied on a set of 60 Vbeta primers and 13 Jbeta primers. The method was immunoSEQ multiplex PCR; TCRdb's version includes in-frame clones alone and lacks a portion of them. The sample consists of 100,000 to 150,000 clones, around three quarters of them appearing once. The J gene is TRBJ1-2, the V gene TRBV4-1; no firm D call. The receptor was isolated from a female donor in good health and CMV-seronegative. The sample taken for sequencing was PBMCs. The CDR3 loop reads CASSQEEPRASYGYTF. The CDR3 DNA is TGCGCCAGCAGCCAAGAAGAACCGCGGGCGAGCTATGGCTACACCTTC.